This entry lists 19 T cell receptor beta chains sequenced from one sample in a study of blood T cell repertoires in COVID-19. The repertoire was sequenced with immunoSEQ multiplex PCR; TCRdb's copy has only in-frame clones and lacks some. The sample holds about 210,000 clones, around 81% seen once. Sample: PBMCs or T cells enriched from blood (not recorded which). These receptors were obtained from a woman in her forties or fifties with acute COVID-19.

The chain links TRBV6-5 to TRBJ1-4; D may be TRBD1 (6 bases). Germline CDR1 is MNHEY and CDR2 is SVGAGI. Trimming shortened V by 8 bases and J by 4 bases, and 17 bases separated the two germline ends. The CDR3 runs to 15 residues. The CDR3 loop reads CASAVVDSRNEKLFF. For the CDR3, the DNA is TGTGCCAGCGCGGTAGTGGACAGCCGTAATGAAAAACTGTTTTTT.

This sequence joins TRBV11-3 and TRBJ1-6; D is undetermined. Germline CDR1 SGHNT, CDR2 YENEEA. The CDR3 contains 13 residues. V gave up 0 bases and J gave up 10 bases, with 7 bases separating them. DNA for the CDR3: TGTGCCAGCAGCTTAGATCAGGTATCACCCCTCCACTTT. Residues: CASSLDQVSPLHF.

This clone was recorded only once. V is TRBV4-3 and J is TRBJ2-1, with 9 bases matching TRBD2. The CDR3 consists of 17 residues. Germline trimming cut 0 bases from V and 5 bases from J; bases unmatched to any gene: 8. The germline gives CDR1 LGHNA, CDR2 YSLEER. DNA of the CDR3: TGCGCCAGCAGCCAAGATTTGAGCGGGAGGTCTCACAATGAGCAGTTCTTC. It specifies CASSQDLSGRSHNEQFF.

The chain employs TRBV19 and TRBJ2-7, with TRBD1 matching over 7 bases. Trimming cost V 0 bases and J 0 bases; bases outside gene matches: 2. The CDR3 runs 15 residues. Germline CDR1 LNHDA, CDR2 SQIVND (reference sequence). The CDR3 nucleotides read TGTGCCAGTAGTATAGACAGGGGGATCTCCTACGAGCAGTACTTC. Translation: CASSIDRGISYEQYF.

This clone was counted only a few times. V is TRBV5-4 and J is TRBJ1-2, with D possibly matching TRBD1 (6 bases). Germline V gene data show CDR1 as SGHNT and CDR2 as YYREEE (reference sequence). Trimming removed 4 bases from V and 8 bases from J, with 15 bases in between. The CDR3 extends over 13 amino acids. CDR3 in DNA: TGTGCCAGCAGCATCGACAGGCTTACGGGCTACACCTTC. Protein: CASSIDRLTGYTF.

CDR3 in amino acids: CASGRGGAYEQYF. The CDR3 DNA reads as TGTGCCAGCGGGAGGGGGGGCGCCTACGAGCAGTACTTC. This chain links TRBV6-6 with TRBJ2-7; D is possibly TRBD2 (7 bases). Germline V lookup: CDR1 MNHNY, CDR2 SVGAGI (reference sequence). The CDR3 extends over 13 amino acids. Trimming took off 8 bases at V and 2 bases at J, with 13 bases between the two ends.

V usage is TRBV9 and J usage is TRBJ2-2; possibly TRBD2 for D (6 bases). The germline V and J ends were trimmed by 4 bases and 4 bases, with 14 bases remaining between them. This CDR3 spans 15 amino acids. The germline CDR1 and CDR2 sequences are SGDLS and YYNGEE. In DNA, the CDR3 is TGTGCCAGCAGCCCCCCCGGGAGCTTCACCGGGGAGCTGTTTTTT. Amino acids: CASSPPGSFTGELFF.

This clone showed up just a few times. The chain employs TRBV4-3 and TRBJ1-6; TRBD1 is a possible D gene (5 bases). With 4 bases removed from V and 7 bases from J, the gap between germline ends came to 11 bases. The V gene's germline CDR1 is LGHNA and CDR2 YSLEER. The CDR3 is 14 amino acids. This chain's CDR3 is CASSLQGRNSPLHF. The CDR3 bases are TGCGCCAGCAGCCTCCAGGGCCGCAATTCACCCCTCCACTTT.

This clone came up a few times. The V call is TRBV19, the J call TRBJ1-5; 7 bases align to TRBD1. V lost 3 bases and J lost 7; bases outside the gene matches: 12. CDR3 length equals 16 residues. CDR1 and CDR2 from the germline V gene are LNHDA and SQIVND (reference sequence). The chain's CDR3 is CASSITGTALDQPQHF. CDR3 DNA: TGTGCCAGTAGTATCACCGGGACAGCCCTGGACCAGCCCCAGCATTTT.

In this sample, this clone turned up a few times. This chain joins TRBV19 and TRBJ2-3, with D tentatively TRBD2 (6 bases). The CDR3 totals 16 residues. V dropped 0 bases and J dropped 2 bases, with 12 bases sitting between them. Germline values: CDR1 LNHDA, CDR2 SQIVND (reference sequence). The CDR3 is CASSIDTAGITDTQYF. The CDR3 bases are TGTGCCAGTAGTATAGACACGGCGGGGATCACAGATACGCAGTATTTT.

V and J are TRBV4-3 and TRBJ2-3; 13 nucleotides align to TRBD2. Germline CDR1 is LGHNA and CDR2 is YSLEER. The CDR3 consists of 17 residues. Trimming cost V 3 bases and J 5 bases; bases outside gene matches: 8. CDR3 loop: CASSQGGTSGTRDTQYF. For the CDR3, the DNA is TGCGCCAGCAGCCAGGGAGGGACTAGCGGGACCCGAGATACGCAGTATTTT.

The chain links TRBV4-3 to TRBJ2-2; 7 bases line up with TRBD2. CDR3 length equals 15 residues. Looked up from germline, CDR1 is LGHNA and CDR2 is YSLEER. The trim removed 4 bases at V and 5 bases at J, leaving 7 bases unmatched. As DNA, the CDR3 is TGCGCCAGCAGCCTCACAAGGGGAGGGACCGGGGAGCTGTTTTTT. Its protein product is CASSLTRGGTGELFF.

The J gene is TRBJ1-4, the V gene TRBV19; 10 nucleotides agree with TRBD1. The CDR3 loop spans 16 amino acids. In germline, CDR1 is LNHDA, CDR2 SQIVND (reference sequence). With V trimmed by 4 bases and J by 6 bases, 8 bases remained unmatched. The chain's CDR3 is CASSTPHGQGDEKLFF. The CDR3 DNA sequence: TGTGCCAGTAGTACGCCCCACGGACAGGGGGATGAAAAACTGTTTTTT.

Worth noting for this clone: The junction and the germline gene differ at one end; a read error may be behind it. This sequence joins TRBV12-3 or TRBV12-4 and TRBJ1-1, with TRBD1 as a possible D gene (5 bases). There are 12 residues in the CDR3. CDR3 in amino acids: CASSLDGARAFF. DNA for the CDR3: TGTGCCAGCAGCTTAGATGGGGCGCGCGCTTTCTTT.

The chain couples TRBV18 to TRBJ2-3; the match to TRBD1 covers 10 bases. The germline gives CDR1 KGHSH, CDR2 LQKENI. This CDR3 has 16 amino acids. J lost 5 bases, V lost 3 bases, and 8 bases had no gene match. CDR3 nucleotide sequence: TGTGCCAGCTCACCGAAACTGACAGGGGGCGAAGATACGCAGTATTTT. Protein sequence: CASSPKLTGGEDTQYF. Full variable domain (rest looked up from reference TRBV18 and TRBJ2-3): NAGVMQNPRHLVRRRGQEARLRCSPMKGHSHVYWYRQLPEEGLKFMVYLQKENIIDESGMPKERFSAEFPKEGPSILRIQQVVRGDSAAYFCASSPKLTGGEDTQYFGPGTRLTVL.

The gene calls are TRBV6-5 and TRBJ1-2; D unresolved. Germline CDR1 and CDR2: MNHEY and SVGAGI. The germline V and J ends were trimmed by 5 bases and 0 bases, with 13 bases remaining between them. CDR3 length equals 15 residues. CDR3 in amino acids: CASSLGYGANYGYTF. The CDR3 coding sequence is TGTGCCAGCAGTCTTGGGTACGGAGCTAACTATGGCTACACCTTC.

The CDR3 nucleotides read TGTGCCAGTACCCAATCCAGGGTGGCACCCCTCCACTTT. The encoded protein is CASTQSRVAPLHF. The chain carries TRBV19 and TRBJ1-6, with a weak D call TRBD1 (5 bases). The germline V gene has CDR1 LNHDA and CDR2 SQIVND (reference sequence). V was cut by 7 bases and J by 11 bases, with 15 bases left in between. The CDR3 sequence is 13 residues long.

The chain couples TRBV3-1 (or the pseudogene TRBV3-2) to TRBJ2-1; D perhaps matches TRBD1 (7 bases). Germline assignment: CDR1 LGHDT and CDR2 YNNKEL (reference sequence). This CDR3 is built from 16 residues. The V end lost 2 bases, the J end lost 4 bases, and 15 bases lay between the germline ends. CDR3 sequence: CASSQSGQGGYNEQFF. The CDR3 nucleotides are TGTGCCAGCAGCCAATCCGGCCAGGGGGGATACAATGAGCAGTTCTTC.

The chain carries TRBV28 and TRBJ1-6; TRBD1 agrees at 8 bases. Germline lookup yields CDR1 MDHEN and CDR2 SYDVKM. The ends lost 4 bases at V and 8 bases at J; junction bases unmatched: 4. The CDR3 sequence is 14 residues long. CDR3 coding DNA: TGTGCCAGCAGTTCAGGGGGCGGTTATTCACCCCTCCACTTT. It encodes CASSSGGGYSPLHF.